The present entry profiles one TCR beta chain with its context. Its antigen is still unknown. Before sequencing took place, the ViraFEST assay used viral peptide pools to expand antigen-specific CD4+ T cells. After more than 8 days in culture, the CD4+ T cells were isolated. Neither prior SARS-CoV-2 infection nor positive nucleocapsid antibodies were present in the vaccine recipients. This CDR3 contains 17 residues. The entry originates in a study of vaccination effects on CD4 cells after COVID-19. General study results and limits: Cross-reactivity toward common cold coronaviruses was confined to only 1 of 255 vaccine-induced clones in healthy vaccinees. Convalescent patients in the study were few, and early post-infection timepoints were absent.

The repertoire was sequenced with immunoSEQ multiplex PCR; TCRdb's copy has only in-frame clones and lacks some. The table includes roughly 50,000 clones, more than 75% detected once. The chain employs TRBV21-1 and TRBJ1-5. TRBV21-1 is recorded as a pseudogene. The sequences come from CD4+ T cells from PBMCs cultured with HCoV-OC43 spike peptides, collected before COVID-19 vaccination. Subset of the sample: HCoV-OC43 spike overlapping peptide pool stimulation. This clonotype was obtained from a human donor who received a COVID-19 vaccine. The CDR3 loop is CASSAGQKIYSNQPQHF. Here the CDR3 DNA reads TGTGCCAGCTCAGCGGGACAGAAAATTTATAGCAATCAGCCCCAGCATTTT.